What follows are 30 T cell receptor beta chains derived from one specimen sequenced in a study of T cells in Graves' hyperthyroidism and ophthalmopathy. TCR beta CDR3 sequences were amplified from RNA transcripts. HTBI primers were the set used in a first-round RT-PCR of the TCR CDR3. TCRdb processed the multiplex PCR reads anew with MiXCR; each CDR3 protein has one entry. The sample has some 440,000 distinct CDR3 sequences, 15% to 18% seen once. Sequencing was done on a sample of blood. All receptors come from a woman under 30 with Graves' hyperthyroidism.

The chain couples TRBV7-9 to TRBJ1-6; tentative D call: TRBD1 (6 bases). The CDR3 runs 16 residues. The germline V and J ends were trimmed by 6 bases and 7 bases, with 19 bases remaining between them. Germline V gene lookup returns CDR1 SEHNR and CDR2 FQNEAQ (reference sequence). Here the CDR3 reads CASRRERTGSNSPLHF. DNA of the CDR3: TGTGCCAGCAGGCGAGAGAGAACAGGGAGCAATTCACCCCTCCACTTT.

This clonotype was picked up a small number of times. The chain combines TRBV5-1 with TRBJ2-3; D is unclear. Germline V lookup: CDR1 SGHRS, CDR2 YFSETQ. Trimming removed 0 bases at V and 4 bases at J, with 12 bases between. The CDR3 covers 15 residues. The DNA for the CDR3 is TGCGCCAGCAGCTTGGAAGACCCTCGGGCAGATACGCAGTATTTT. Translated, it gives CASSLEDPRADTQYF.

This clonotype occurred many times. The chain has TRBV7-2 and TRBJ1-1; no clear D. In germline, CDR1 is SGHTA, CDR2 FQGNSA. The CDR3 runs to 14 residues. Trimming shortened V by 1 base and J by 4 bases, and 10 bases separated the two germline ends. CDR3 nucleotides: TGTGCCAGCAGCTTAGTGGGTCGGAGCACTGAAGCTTTCTTT. Its protein product is CASSLVGRSTEAFF.

This clonotype was recorded at least ten times. The rearrangement uses TRBV12-3 or TRBV12-4 and TRBJ1-6; maybe TRBD1 (5 bases). V gave up 3 bases and J gave up 8 bases, with 11 bases separating them. This CDR3 comprises 14 residues. The CDR3 nucleotides read TGTGCCAGCAGTTTGATGGGGGTGGATTCACCCCTCCACTTT. This encodes CASSLMGVDSPLHF.

This chain connects TRBV5-1 to TRBJ1-2; tentative D call: TRBD1 (6 bases). The V end lost 0 bases, the J end lost 4 bases, and 13 bases lay between the germline ends. Germline V CDR1 and CDR2: SGHRS, YFSETQ. The length of the CDR3 is 15 residues. The CDR3 loop is CASSLVQGNFYGYTF. The CDR3 DNA reads TGCGCCAGCAGCTTGGTTCAGGGGAATTTCTATGGCTACACCTTC.

The sample holds many counts of this clonotype. The J gene is TRBJ2-1, the V gene TRBV7-3; TRBD1 aligns across 8 bases. Per the germline V gene, CDR1 is SGHTA and CDR2 is FQGTGA. V was pared by 1 base and J by 8 bases, with 4 bases of the junction left unmatched. The CDR3 runs 14 residues. DNA for the CDR3: TGTGCCAGCAGCTTAAGGCCAGGGGGCCATGAGCAGTTCTTC. Translation: CASSLRPGGHEQFF.

This clonotype was counted ten times or more. J is TRBJ2-1 and V is TRBV2, with D perhaps TRBD2 (6 bases). The CDR3 length is 15 residues. Trimming pared 4 bases from V and 4 bases from J, leaving 14 bases between. Germline CDR1 is SNHLY and CDR2 is FYNNEI. CDR3 in DNA: TGTGCCAGCAGTGTGATCGGGGGAACATACAATGAGCAGTTCTTC. It is translated as CASSVIGGTYNEQFF.

This clonotype was recorded a few times. This chain links TRBV19 with TRBJ1-1; a possible D gene is TRBD1 (6 bases). V was shortened by 7 bases and J by 4 bases, with 16 bases between the two germline ends. This CDR3 contains 14 residues. The germline V gene encodes CDR1 LNHDA and CDR2 SQIVND (reference sequence). CDR3 protein: CASTDRSHSTEAFF. CDR3 bases: TGTGCCAGTACGGACAGATCCCATTCCACTGAAGCTTTCTTT.

This clonotype appeared many times. V and J are TRBV2 and TRBJ2-3; TRBD1 matches 7 bases. Unmatched junction bases numbered 7, after V lost 7 bases and J lost 6 bases. Germline loops: CDR1 SNHLY, CDR2 FYNNEI. The CDR3 has 13 residues. The CDR3 reads CASTKTGVDTQYF. DNA of the CDR3: TGTGCCAGCACCAAAACAGGGGTGGATACGCAGTATTTT.

The sample holds many counts of this clonotype. The chain employs TRBV27 and TRBJ2-7; TRBD1 agrees at 10 bases. The germline gives CDR1 MNHEY, CDR2 SMNVEV (reference sequence). This CDR3 has 14 residues. Trimming took 0 bases from V and 12 from J; bases not matched to a gene: 8. CDR3 sequence reads: CASSLSGTGVAPYF. As DNA, the CDR3 is TGTGCCAGCAGTTTATCCGGGACAGGGGTCGCGCCGTACTTC.

This clonotype came up a few times. V is TRBV24-1 and J is TRBJ1-1; weak D call: TRBD1 (6 bases). With 7 bases removed from V and 8 bases from J, the gap between germline ends came to 19 bases. The CDR3 consists of 14 residues. Germline V gene data show CDR1 as KGHDR and CDR2 as SFDVKD. Here the CDR3 DNA reads TGTGCCACCAGGGATCAGGGGACGGGATCAGAAGCTTTCTTT. It yields the protein CATRDQGTGSEAFF.

The chain recombines TRBV4-3 with TRBJ1-4, with D unresolved. There are 17 residues in the CDR3. The germline V gene encodes CDR1 LGHNA and CDR2 YSLEER. Deletions cut 0 bases from V and 7 bases from J, with 18 bases between. The chain's CDR3 is CASSQDPMALRSEKLFF. CDR3 coding DNA: TGCGCCAGCAGCCAAGATCCAATGGCCCTACGGAGTGAAAAACTGTTTTTT.

In its sample, this clonotype was seen many times. The rearrangement links TRBV5-5 to TRBJ2-2, with 11 nucleotides matching TRBD2. The CDR3 spans 16 residues. Germline V gene lookup returns CDR1 SGHKS and CDR2 YYEKEE (reference sequence). V trimming: 5 bases; J trimming: 2 bases; junction bases outside the gene matches: 5. The CDR3 bases are TGTGCCAGCAGTTCGGGACTAGCGGTAAACACCGGGGAGCTGTTTTTT. Its protein product is CASSSGLAVNTGELFF.

This clonotype was seen repeatedly, ten times or more. The J gene is TRBJ2-1, the V gene TRBV11-2; the D gene is possibly TRBD2 (6 bases). V lost 1 base and J 7 bases, leaving 14 bases between the germline ends. Germline CDR1 is SGHAT and CDR2 is FQNNGV. The length of the CDR3 is 15 residues. CDR3 sequence: CASSLVAGTTNEQFF. As DNA, the CDR3 is TGTGCCAGCAGCTTAGTCGCGGGAACTACAAATGAGCAGTTCTTC.

This clonotype was counted ten times or more. This rearrangement joins TRBV18 to TRBJ1-1, with D hard to call. Germline CDR1 and CDR2: KGHSH and LQKENI. The V gene lost 2 bases and the J gene lost 0 bases, with 13 bases spanning the gap. This CDR3 has 16 amino acids. The CDR3 here is CASSPMAGEMNTEAFF. The CDR3 DNA sequence: TGTGCCAGCTCACCAATGGCAGGCGAAATGAACACTGAAGCTTTCTTT.

V is TRBV5-4 and J is TRBJ1-1; D is undetermined. The CDR3 runs 15 residues. Germline lookup yields CDR1 SGHNT and CDR2 YYREEE (reference sequence). Trimming removed 1 base from V and 0 bases from J, with 10 bases in between. CDR3 amino acids: CASSLIGRVNTEAFF. The CDR3 region has the DNA TGTGCCAGCAGCTTGATTGGGAGGGTGAACACTGAAGCTTTCTTT.

In its sample, this clonotype was seen many times. J is TRBJ1-2 and V is TRBV7-2, with D tentatively TRBD1 (5 bases). Germline values: CDR1 SGHTA, CDR2 FQGNSA. Between the trimmed V and J ends, which lost 5 bases and 5 bases, there was a span of 15 bases. CDR3 length: 14 residues. The CDR3 nucleotides are TGTGCCAGCAGCCGGGGGGGGGGAGAGTATGGCTACACCTTC. Translation: CASSRGGGEYGYTF.

This clonotype was picked up many times. This chain connects TRBV20-1 to TRBJ2-3; D unclear. Trimming shortened V by 0 bases and J by 0 bases, and 10 bases separated the two germline ends. Germline CDR1 DFQATT, CDR2 SNEGSKA (reference sequence). CDR3 length: 15 residues. The CDR3 DNA reads as TGCAGTGCTAGAGATGATGCGGTTAGCACAGATACGCAGTATTTT. It specifies CSARDDAVSTDTQYF.

Notes on this clonotype: Relative to the germline gene, one junction end is altered; a read error may explain this. The chain joins TRBV7-2 to TRBJ2-1; D could derive from TRBD1 or TRBD2 (5 bases each). Germline V CDR1 and CDR2: SGHTA, FQGNSA. CDR3 length equals 15 residues. CDR3 loop: CASSLAGGSDNEQSF. The CDR3 DNA sequence: TGTGCCAGCAGCTTAGCTGGGGGTAGCGACAATGAGCAGTCCTTC. The full variable domain, in which reference TRBV7-2 and TRBJ2-1 provide the parts outside the CDR3, is GAGVSQSPSNKVTEKGKDVELRCDPISGHTALYWYRQSLGQGLEFLIYFQGNSAPDKSGLPSDRFSAERTGGSVSTLTIQRTQQEDSAVYLCASSLAGGSDNEQSFGPGTRLTVL.

The V gene is TRBV6-1, the J gene TRBJ1-2; 9 nucleotides line up with TRBD1. The CDR3 runs to 12 residues. Germline-derived CDR1 and CDR2 are MNHNS and SASEGT. V dropped 8 bases and J dropped 7; count of bases not matched to a gene: 5. The CDR3 loop is CASLGQGLGYTF. DNA for the CDR3: TGTGCCAGCCTTGGACAGGGGCTTGGCTACACCTTC.

The chain recombines TRBV19 with TRBJ2-6; 7 positions match TRBD2. Trimming removed 3 bases from V and 4 bases from J; junction bases left unmatched: 6. This CDR3 spans 16 amino acids. Per the germline V gene, CDR1 is LNHDA and CDR2 is SQIVND (reference sequence). CDR3 sequence: CASSIGEGLGANVLTF. For the CDR3, the DNA is TGTGCCAGTAGTATTGGGGAGGGACTCGGGGCCAACGTCCTGACTTTC.

This clonotype has ten or more counts. V and J are TRBV2 and TRBJ1-1; D gene uncertain. Trimming stripped 8 bases from V and 3 bases from J, with 13 bases between. The germline CDR1 and CDR2 sequences are SNHLY and FYNNEI. The CDR3 sequence is 13 residues long. CDR3 sequence: CASRMVEDTEAFF. The CDR3 nucleotides read TGTGCCAGCCGGATGGTAGAGGACACTGAAGCTTTCTTT.

This clonotype was seen at least ten times. This chain links TRBV15 with TRBJ1-2; TRBD1 is a possible D gene (5 bases). V was trimmed by 2 bases and J by 2 bases, leaving 18 bases between them. The CDR3 totals 17 residues. Per the germline V gene, CDR1 is LNHNV and CDR2 is YYDKDF (reference sequence). CDR3 sequence (DNA): TGTGCCACCAGCAGACGCCGTGGGACCACGGGGAACTATGGCTACACCTTC. Translated: CATSRRRGTTGNYGYTF.

This clonotype occurred many times. The rearrangement joins TRBV7-3 to TRBJ1-1; D not certain. The CDR3 extends over 14 amino acids. The germline V and J ends were trimmed by 0 bases and 6 bases, with 11 bases remaining between them. Germline values: CDR1 SGHTA, CDR2 FQGTGA. The CDR3: CASSLTGPRSEAFF. The DNA for the CDR3 is TGTGCCAGCAGCTTAACCGGGCCAAGGTCTGAAGCTTTCTTT.

This chain connects TRBV6-1 to TRBJ2-2, with 10 bases lining up with TRBD1. J was trimmed by 4 bases and V by 5 bases; bases with no gene match: 7. Per the germline V gene, CDR1 is MNHNS and CDR2 is SASEGT. This CDR3 has 16 residues. The CDR3 nucleotides read TGTGCCAGCAGTACAGGGACAGGGGCGGGCACCGGGGAGCTGTTTTTT. Protein sequence: CASSTGTGAGTGELFF.

The gene calls are TRBV14 and TRBJ1-2; possibly TRBD1 for D (5 bases). This CDR3 spans 13 amino acids. CDR1 and CDR2 (germline): SGHDN, FVKESK. V was shortened by 4 bases and J by 4 bases, with 10 bases between the two germline ends. The CDR3 here is CASSRTLIYGYTF. The CDR3 nucleotides are TGTGCCAGCAGCCGGACACTAATCTATGGCTACACCTTC. Full variable domain (remainder filled in from reference TRBV14 and TRBJ1-2): EAGVTQFPSHSVIEKGQTVTLRCDPISGHDNLYWYRRVMGKEIKFLLHFVKESKQDESGMPNNRFLAERTGGTYSTLKVQPAELEDSGVYFCASSRTLIYGYTFGSGTRLTVV.

In this sample, this clonotype turned up a few times. One base away lies a much larger clone, so this may be a sequencing read error. This chain uses TRBV5-1 with TRBJ2-7, with TRBD1 identical over 9 bases. The germline V gene encodes CDR1 SGHRS and CDR2 YFSETQ. With V trimmed by 6 bases and J by 6 bases, 7 bases remained unmatched. This CDR3 spans 13 amino acids. CDR3 protein: CASTGTGRSEQYF. As DNA, the CDR3 is TGCGCCAGCACTGGGACAGGGAGGTCCGAGCAGTACTTC.

This chain joins TRBV2 and TRBJ1-1; 8 bases line up with TRBD1. CDR3 length: 18 residues. Germline V gene lookup returns CDR1 SNHLY and CDR2 FYNNEI. Trimming took 1 base from V and 4 from J; bases not matched to a gene: 14. CDR3 sequence reads: CASSEGQGAGAGGTEAFF. In nucleotides, the CDR3 is TGTGCCAGCAGTGAAGGGCAGGGGGCAGGGGCAGGGGGCACTGAAGCTTTCTTT.

The chain employs TRBV6-1 and TRBJ1-3; 8 nucleotides align to TRBD1. J was trimmed by 4 bases and V by 7 bases; bases with no gene match: 18. Germline V gives CDR1 MNHNS, CDR2 SASEGT. This CDR3 region has 18 residues. CDR3 sequence (DNA): TGTGCCAGCAACAAACTCCGGGACAGGTCTGCTCTGGGAAACACCATATATTTT. It yields the protein CASNKLRDRSALGNTIYF.

V is TRBV2 and J is TRBJ2-7; 10 nucleotides align to TRBD2. The CDR3 is 16 residues long. Germline CDR1 SNHLY, CDR2 FYNNEI. V dropped 9 bases and J dropped 0; count of bases not matched to a gene: 11. The CDR3 spells CASQEGLAGASYEQYF. CDR3 bases: TGTGCCAGTCAGGAGGGGCTAGCGGGGGCCTCCTACGAGCAGTACTTC.